This entry concerns a single T cell receptor (beta chain). These data come from a study of shared clonotypes between healthy human individuals. For sorted subsets, approximately 200 ng DNA per replicate equaled approximately 30,000 T cell genomes. Method: immunoSEQ multiplex PCR; TCRdb's copy keeps in-frame clones and lacks some. Found here are about 2 million clones, roughly 95% of them singletons; the top ten hold 0.1% to 0.15%. Sequencing was performed on naive CD4+ T cells sorted from blood. Subset of the sample: CD45RA+ positively selected. The TCR originated in a man between 18 and 29 years old in good health.

The CDR3 reads CASSHRGSEAFF. The CDR3 DNA is TGTGCCAGCAGCCACAGGGGTTCTGAAGCTTTCTTT. J is TRBJ1-1 and V is TRBV7-9, with TRBD1 identical over 7 bases. The germline CDR1 and CDR2 sequences are SEHNR and FQNEAQ (reference sequence). The CDR3 extends over 12 amino acids. J lost 6 bases, V lost 5 bases, and 3 bases had no gene match. Complete variable domain (other parts from reference TRBV7-9 and TRBJ1-1): DTGVSQNPRHKITKRGQNVTFRCDPISEHNRLYWYRQTLGQGPEFLTYFQNEAQLEKSRLLSDRFSAERPKGSFSTLEIQRTEQGDSAMYLCASSHRGSEAFFGQGTRLTVV.